This T cell receptor beta chain is from a study of cytomegalovirus exposure and HLA in healthy donors. Findings and caveats of the study: In vitro data verified a few CMV-associated chains as specific for CMV antigens.

The assay was immunoSEQ multiplex PCR, and TCRdb's table has in-frame clones only and misses some. The table has 120,000 to 150,000 clones, approximately 88% seen once. Germline CDR1 reads WSHSY; CDR2 reads SAAADI. The CDR3 is 13 amino acids. With 5 bases removed from V and 2 bases from J, the gap between germline ends came to 9 bases. This clone has just one count. The antigen is not known. Sequencing was carried out using PBMCs. V usage is TRBV10-2 and J usage is TRBJ2-5; no clear D. The sequence derives from a man between 18 and 35 years old in good health and CMV-seropositive. The CDR3 DNA reads as TGCGCCAGCAGTTGGCAGATACAAGAGACCCAGTACTTC. It specifies CASSWQIQETQYF.